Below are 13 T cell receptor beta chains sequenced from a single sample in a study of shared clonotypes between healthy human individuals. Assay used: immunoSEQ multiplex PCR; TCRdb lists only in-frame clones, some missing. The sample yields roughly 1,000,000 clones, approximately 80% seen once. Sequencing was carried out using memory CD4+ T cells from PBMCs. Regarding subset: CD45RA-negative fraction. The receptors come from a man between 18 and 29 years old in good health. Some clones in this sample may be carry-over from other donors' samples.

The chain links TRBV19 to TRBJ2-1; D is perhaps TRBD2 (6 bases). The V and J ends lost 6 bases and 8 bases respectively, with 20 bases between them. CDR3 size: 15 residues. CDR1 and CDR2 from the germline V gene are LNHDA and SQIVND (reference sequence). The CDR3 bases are TGTGCCAGTAGCCCCGAGTGGGGACCGGGAGATGAGCAGTTCTTC. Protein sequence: CASSPEWGPGDEQFF.

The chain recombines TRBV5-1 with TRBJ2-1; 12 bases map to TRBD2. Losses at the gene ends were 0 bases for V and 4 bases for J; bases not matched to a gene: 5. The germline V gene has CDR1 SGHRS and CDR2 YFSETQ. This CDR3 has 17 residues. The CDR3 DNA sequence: TGCGCCAGCAGCTTGGTGGCTAGCGGGAGGGATTACAATGAGCAGTTCTTC. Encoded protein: CASSLVASGRDYNEQFF.

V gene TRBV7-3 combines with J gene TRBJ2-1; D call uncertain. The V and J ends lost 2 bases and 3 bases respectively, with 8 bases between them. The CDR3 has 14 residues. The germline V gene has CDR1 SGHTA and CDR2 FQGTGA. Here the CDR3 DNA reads TGTGCCAGCAGCTTATTGCCAGGCTACAATGAGCAGTTCTTC. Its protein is CASSLLPGYNEQFF.

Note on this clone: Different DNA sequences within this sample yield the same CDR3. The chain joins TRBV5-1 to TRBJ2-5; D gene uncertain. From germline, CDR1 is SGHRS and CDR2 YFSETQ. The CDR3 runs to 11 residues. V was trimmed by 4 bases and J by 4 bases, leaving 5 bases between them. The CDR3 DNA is TGCGCCAGCAGCGATTTAGAGACCCAGTACTTC. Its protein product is CASSDLETQYF.

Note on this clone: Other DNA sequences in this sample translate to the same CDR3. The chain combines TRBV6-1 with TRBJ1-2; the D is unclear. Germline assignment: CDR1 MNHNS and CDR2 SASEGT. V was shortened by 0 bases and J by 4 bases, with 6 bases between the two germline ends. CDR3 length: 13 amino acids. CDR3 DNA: TGTGCCAGCAGTGAAGCCGGAGGCTATGGCTACACCTTC. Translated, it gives CASSEAGGYGYTF.

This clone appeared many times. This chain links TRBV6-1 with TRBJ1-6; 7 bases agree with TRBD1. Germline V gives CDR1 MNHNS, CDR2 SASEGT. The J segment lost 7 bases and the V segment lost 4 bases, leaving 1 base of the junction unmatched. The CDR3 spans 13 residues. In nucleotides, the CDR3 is TGTGCCAGCAGTGCGGACAGGAATTCACCCCTCCACTTT. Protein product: CASSADRNSPLHF.

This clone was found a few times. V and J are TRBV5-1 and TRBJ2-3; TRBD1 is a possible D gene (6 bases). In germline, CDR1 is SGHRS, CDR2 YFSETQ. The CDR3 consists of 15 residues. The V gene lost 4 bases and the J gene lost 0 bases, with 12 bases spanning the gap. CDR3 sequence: CASSGQSSSTDTQYF. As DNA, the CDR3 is TGCGCCAGCAGCGGACAGAGTTCTAGCACAGATACGCAGTATTTT.

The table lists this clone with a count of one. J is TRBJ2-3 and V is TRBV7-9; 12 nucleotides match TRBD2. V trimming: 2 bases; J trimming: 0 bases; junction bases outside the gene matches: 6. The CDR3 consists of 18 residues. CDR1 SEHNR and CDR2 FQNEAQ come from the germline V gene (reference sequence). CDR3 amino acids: CASSLTSGRKGSTDTQYF. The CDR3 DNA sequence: TGTGCCAGCAGCTTAACTAGCGGGAGGAAAGGTAGCACAGATACGCAGTATTTT.

DNA of the CDR3: TGTGCCAGCAGTGAAGTGGCAGTGAGCTATGGCTACACCTTC. This codes for CASSEVAVSYGYTF. V and J are TRBV2 and TRBJ1-2; D gene unclear. Germline CDR1 SNHLY, CDR2 FYNNEI. The V and J ends lost 1 base and 4 bases respectively, with 10 bases between them. The CDR3 extends over 14 amino acids.

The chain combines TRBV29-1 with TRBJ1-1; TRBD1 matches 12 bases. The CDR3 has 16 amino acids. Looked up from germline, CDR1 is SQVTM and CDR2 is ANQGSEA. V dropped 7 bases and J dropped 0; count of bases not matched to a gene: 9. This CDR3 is CSGSGTGGKMNTEAFF. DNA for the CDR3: TGCAGCGGGTCGGGGACAGGGGGCAAGATGAACACTGAAGCTTTCTTT.

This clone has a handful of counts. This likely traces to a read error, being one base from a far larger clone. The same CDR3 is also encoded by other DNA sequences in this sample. The CDR3 region has the DNA TGTGCCAGCAATATCGGGGCGAGGAATGGCTACACCTTC. Its protein is CASNIGARNGYTF. This rearrangement joins TRBV2 to TRBJ1-2; the D gene is possibly TRBD1 (5 bases). Deletions cut 7 bases from V and 6 bases from J, with 15 bases between. Germline CDR1 is SNHLY and CDR2 is FYNNEI. This CDR3 is 13 amino acids long.

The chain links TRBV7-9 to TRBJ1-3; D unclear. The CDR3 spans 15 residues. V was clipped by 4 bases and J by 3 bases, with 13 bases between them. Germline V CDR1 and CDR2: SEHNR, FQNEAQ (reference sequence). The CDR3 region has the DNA TGTGCCAGCAGCTCACAGAGTTTATTTGGAAACACCATATATTTT. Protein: CASSSQSLFGNTIYF.

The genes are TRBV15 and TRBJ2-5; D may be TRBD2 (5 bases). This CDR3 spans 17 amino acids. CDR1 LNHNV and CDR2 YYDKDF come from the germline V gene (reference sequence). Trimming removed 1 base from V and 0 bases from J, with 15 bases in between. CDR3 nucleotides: TGTGCCACCAGCAGAGTTGGGCGAGGTAGCGACCAAGAGACCCAGTACTTC. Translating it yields CATSRVGRGSDQETQYF.